The entry that follows covers one T cell receptor beta chain sequence. The specificity of this receptor is unknown. Base qualities are not provided; no much larger clone lies one nucleotide away. Trimming takes 4 bases off V and 8 bases off J; junction bases not matched to a gene: 6. There are 14 amino acids in the CDR3, from cysteine to phenylalanine inclusive. The CDR3 DNA has 42 bases and is translated from base 1. Sequences LNHDA (CDR1) and SQIVND (CDR2) are obtained from the germline V gene (reference sequence). Preparation of the library involved the immunoSEQ multiplex PCR assay. On the authors' methods: A statistical classification framework was developed to diagnose cytomegalovirus status using the catalog of TCR beta chain sequences. Imported from immuneACCESS, the table was reduced by TCRdb to in-frame sequences with V and J called. These copies leave out some clones; in studies compared against another copy, an unresolved V gene accounts for under half, and the cause of the remainder is not known. The V and J calls and clone size are taken from that table; D and trimming were inferred from the DNA. The sample yields 150,000 to 200,000 clones; 80% to 85% were counted once. The ten largest clones represent about 1.2% of the sample.

These data belong to a study of cytomegalovirus exposure and HLA in healthy donors (dated by TCRdb to 2016 to 2017). Turning to the overall study: A later analysis indicated that the 90 to 150 validation repertoires were generated on the platform also employed for the approximately 690 repertoires of the first cohort. To predict cytomegalovirus infection status, the study combined high-throughput TCR immunosequencing, statistical association of individual TCRs with disease status, and machine learning. A separate validation cohort of about 110 different subjects was used in addition to the approximately 610-subject first cohort. The study aimed to test whether signatures of past pathogen exposure could be identified by cataloging public T cell receptors.

Beyond this particular receptor, the publication reports: In both the original and validation cohorts, the classifier was reported to diagnose cytomegalovirus status with high specificity and sensitivity. Most TCR sequences were observed very rarely across donors, whereas some public TCRs were present in many individuals. The study listed over 150 TCR beta chains as associated with cytomegalovirus. All 120 or so repertoires were used to score co-occurrence in the validation cohort in a later analysis, because that analysis had no HLA typing for the cohort. Of the cluster scores, about 94% were above 0 in a later analysis, which found that TCRs clustered in the first cohort also tended to co-occur in the 90 to 150 validation repertoires. In vitro tests confirmed that three of the cytomegalovirus-associated TCR beta chains recognize cytomegalovirus antigens. It was suggested by the authors that the approach could potentially be generalized to other disease states and immunological phenotypes.

Separate from the roughly 660-subject first cohort, the validation cohort of 90 to 150 subjects was the group to which the donors belonged. The sample comprised PBMCs. The rearranged chain carries TRBV19 and TRBJ2-1, with 9 bases aligning to TRBD1. This receptor was identified in a woman aged 25-40 years in good health and CMV-seronegative. The CDR3 corresponds to CASSTGTGRYEQFF. The DNA sequence is given as TGTGCCAGTAGTACCGGGACAGGGCGTTATGAGCAGTTCTTC.